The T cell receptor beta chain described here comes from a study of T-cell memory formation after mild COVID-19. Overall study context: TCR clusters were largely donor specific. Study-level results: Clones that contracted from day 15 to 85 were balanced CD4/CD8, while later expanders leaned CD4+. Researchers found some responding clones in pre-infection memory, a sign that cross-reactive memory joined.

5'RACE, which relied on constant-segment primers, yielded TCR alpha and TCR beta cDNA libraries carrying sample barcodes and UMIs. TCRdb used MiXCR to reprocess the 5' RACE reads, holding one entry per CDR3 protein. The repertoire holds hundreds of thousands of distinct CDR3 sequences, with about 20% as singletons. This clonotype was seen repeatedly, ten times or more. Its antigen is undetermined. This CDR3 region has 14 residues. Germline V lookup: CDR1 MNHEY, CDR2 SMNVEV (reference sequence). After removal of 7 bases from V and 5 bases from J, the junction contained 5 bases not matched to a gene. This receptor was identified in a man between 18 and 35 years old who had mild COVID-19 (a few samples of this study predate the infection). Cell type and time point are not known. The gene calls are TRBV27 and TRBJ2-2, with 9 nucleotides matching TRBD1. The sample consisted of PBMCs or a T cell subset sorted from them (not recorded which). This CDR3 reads CASNRQGETGELFF. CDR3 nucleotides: TGTGCCAGCAACCGACAGGGGGAAACCGGGGAGCTGTTTTTT.